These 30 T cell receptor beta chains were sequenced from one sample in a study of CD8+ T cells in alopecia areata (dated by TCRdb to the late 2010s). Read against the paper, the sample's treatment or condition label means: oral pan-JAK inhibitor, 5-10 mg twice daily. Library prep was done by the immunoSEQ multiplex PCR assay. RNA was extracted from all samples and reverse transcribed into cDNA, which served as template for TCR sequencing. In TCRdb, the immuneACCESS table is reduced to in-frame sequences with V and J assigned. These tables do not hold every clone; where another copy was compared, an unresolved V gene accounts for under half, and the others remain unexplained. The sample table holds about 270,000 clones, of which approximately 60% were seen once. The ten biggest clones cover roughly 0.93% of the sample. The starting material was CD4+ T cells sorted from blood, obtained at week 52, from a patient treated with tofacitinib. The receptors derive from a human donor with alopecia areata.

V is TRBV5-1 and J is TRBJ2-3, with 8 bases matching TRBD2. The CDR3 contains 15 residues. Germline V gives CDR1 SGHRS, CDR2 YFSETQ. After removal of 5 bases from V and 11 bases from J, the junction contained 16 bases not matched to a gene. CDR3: CASSSVASGPRRQYF. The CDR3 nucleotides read TGCGCCAGCAGTAGCGTGGCTAGCGGGCCGAGGAGGCAGTATTTT.

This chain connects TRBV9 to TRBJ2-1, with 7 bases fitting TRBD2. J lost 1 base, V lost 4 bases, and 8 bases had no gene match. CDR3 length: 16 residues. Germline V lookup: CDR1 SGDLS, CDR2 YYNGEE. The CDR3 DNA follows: TGTGCCAGCAGCCTAGGGAGCGGGAATTCCTACAATGAGCAGTTCTTC. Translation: CASSLGSGNSYNEQFF.

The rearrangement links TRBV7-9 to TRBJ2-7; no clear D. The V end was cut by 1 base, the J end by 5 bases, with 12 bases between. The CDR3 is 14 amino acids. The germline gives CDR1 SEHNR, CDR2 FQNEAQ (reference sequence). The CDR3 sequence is CASSLGRSGDEQYF. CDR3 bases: TGTGCCAGCAGCTTAGGACGAAGTGGGGACGAGCAGTACTTC.

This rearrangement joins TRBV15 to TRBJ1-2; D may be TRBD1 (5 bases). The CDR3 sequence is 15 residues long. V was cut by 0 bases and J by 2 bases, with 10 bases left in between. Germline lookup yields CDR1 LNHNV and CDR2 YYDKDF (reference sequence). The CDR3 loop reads CATSRDWGLNYGYTF. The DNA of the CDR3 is TGTGCCACCAGCAGAGATTGGGGGTTAAACTATGGCTACACCTTC.

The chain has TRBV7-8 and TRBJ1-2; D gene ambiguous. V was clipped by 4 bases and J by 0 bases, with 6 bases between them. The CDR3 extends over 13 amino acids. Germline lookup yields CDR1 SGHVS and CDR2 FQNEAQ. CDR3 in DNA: TGTGCCAGCAGCTCAAGTACTAACTATGGCTACACCTTC. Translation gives CASSSSTNYGYTF.

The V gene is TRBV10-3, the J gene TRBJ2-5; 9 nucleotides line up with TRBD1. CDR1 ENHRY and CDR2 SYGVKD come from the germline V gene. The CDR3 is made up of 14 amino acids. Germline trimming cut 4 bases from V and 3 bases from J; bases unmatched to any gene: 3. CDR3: CAISAGQGKETQYF. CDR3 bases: TGTGCCATCAGTGCGGGACAGGGTAAAGAGACCCAGTACTTC.

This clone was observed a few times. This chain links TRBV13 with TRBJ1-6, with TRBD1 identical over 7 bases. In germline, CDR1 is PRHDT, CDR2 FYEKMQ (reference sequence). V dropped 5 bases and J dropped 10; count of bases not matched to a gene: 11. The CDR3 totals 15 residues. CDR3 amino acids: CASSPPGQEMSPLHF. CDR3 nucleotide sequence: TGTGCCAGCAGCCCCCCCGGACAGGAGATGTCACCCCTCCACTTT.

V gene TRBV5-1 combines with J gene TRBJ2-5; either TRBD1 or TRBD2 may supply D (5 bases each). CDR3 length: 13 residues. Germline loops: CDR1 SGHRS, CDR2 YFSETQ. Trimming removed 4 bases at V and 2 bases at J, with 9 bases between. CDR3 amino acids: CASSRDDQETQYF. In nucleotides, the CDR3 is TGCGCCAGCAGCCGGGACGATCAAGAGACCCAGTACTTC.

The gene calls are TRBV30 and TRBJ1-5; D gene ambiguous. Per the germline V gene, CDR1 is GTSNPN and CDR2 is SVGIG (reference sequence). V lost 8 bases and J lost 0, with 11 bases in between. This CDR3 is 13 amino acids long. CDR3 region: CALQEYSNQPQHF. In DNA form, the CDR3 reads TGTGCCCTTCAGGAATATAGCAATCAGCCCCAGCATTTT.

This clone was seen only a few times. The CDR3 nucleotides are TGTGCCAGCAGCAGAGGCTTCCGGGACAGGATAGCAGATACGCAGTATTTT. This translates into CASSRGFRDRIADTQYF. The chain employs TRBV11-2 and TRBJ2-3; 8 positions match TRBD1. Germline V gives CDR1 SGHAT, CDR2 FQNNGV. There are 17 residues in the CDR3. The J segment lost 4 bases and the V segment lost 5 bases, leaving 14 bases of the junction unmatched.

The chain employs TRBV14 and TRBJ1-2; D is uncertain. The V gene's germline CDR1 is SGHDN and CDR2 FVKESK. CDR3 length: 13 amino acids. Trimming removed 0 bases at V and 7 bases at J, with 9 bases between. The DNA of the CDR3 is TGTGCCAGCAGCCAAGAAGGCGTCGGTGGCTACACCTTC. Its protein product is CASSQEGVGGYTF.

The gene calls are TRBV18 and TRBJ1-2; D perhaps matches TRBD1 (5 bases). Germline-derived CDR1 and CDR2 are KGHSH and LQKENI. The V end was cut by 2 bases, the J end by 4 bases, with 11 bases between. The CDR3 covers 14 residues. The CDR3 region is CASSPLQAIYGYTF. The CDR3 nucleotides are TGTGCCAGCTCACCATTACAGGCTATCTATGGCTACACCTTC.

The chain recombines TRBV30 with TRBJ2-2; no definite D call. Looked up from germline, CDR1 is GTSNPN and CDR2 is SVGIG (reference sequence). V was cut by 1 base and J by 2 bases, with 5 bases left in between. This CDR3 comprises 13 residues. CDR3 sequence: CAWSGVNTGELFF. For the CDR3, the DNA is TGTGCCTGGAGTGGGGTCAACACCGGGGAGCTGTTTTTT.

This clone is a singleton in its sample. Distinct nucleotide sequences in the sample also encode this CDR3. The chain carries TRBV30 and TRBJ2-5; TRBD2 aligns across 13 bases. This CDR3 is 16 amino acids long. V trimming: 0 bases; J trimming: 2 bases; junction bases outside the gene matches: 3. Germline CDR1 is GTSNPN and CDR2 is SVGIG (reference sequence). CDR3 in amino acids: CAWSVLAGGPQETQYF. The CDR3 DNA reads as TGTGCCTGGAGTGTACTAGCGGGGGGGCCACAAGAGACCCAGTACTTC.

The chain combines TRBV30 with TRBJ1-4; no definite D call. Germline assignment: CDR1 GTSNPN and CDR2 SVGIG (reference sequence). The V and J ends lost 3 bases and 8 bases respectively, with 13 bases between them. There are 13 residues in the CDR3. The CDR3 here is CAWSPFPREKLFF. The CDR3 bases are TGTGCCTGGAGCCCTTTTCCTCGGGAAAAACTGTTTTTT.

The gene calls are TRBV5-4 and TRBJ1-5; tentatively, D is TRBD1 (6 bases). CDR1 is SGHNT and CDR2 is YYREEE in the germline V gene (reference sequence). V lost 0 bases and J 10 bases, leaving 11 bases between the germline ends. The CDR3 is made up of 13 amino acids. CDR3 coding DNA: TGTGCCAGCAGCTTGGACAGGGAGGGACCCCAGCATTTT. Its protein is CASSLDREGPQHF.

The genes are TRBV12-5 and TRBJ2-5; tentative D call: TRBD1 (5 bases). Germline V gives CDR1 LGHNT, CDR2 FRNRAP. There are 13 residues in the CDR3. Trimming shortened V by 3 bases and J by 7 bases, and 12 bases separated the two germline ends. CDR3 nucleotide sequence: TGTGCTAGTGGTTTTAATCTGGACACGACCCAGTACTTC. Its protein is CASGFNLDTTQYF.

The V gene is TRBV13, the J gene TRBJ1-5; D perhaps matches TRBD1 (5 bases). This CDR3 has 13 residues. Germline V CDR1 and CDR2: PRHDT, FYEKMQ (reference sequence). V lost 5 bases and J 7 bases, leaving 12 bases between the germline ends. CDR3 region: CASSRHGGQPQHF. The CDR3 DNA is TGTGCCAGCAGCCGACATGGGGGGCAGCCCCAGCATTTT. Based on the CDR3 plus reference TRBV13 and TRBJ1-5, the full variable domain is AAGVIQSPRHLIKEKRETATLKCYPIPRHDTVYWYQQGPGQDPQFLISFYEKMQSDKGSIPDRFSAQQFSDYHSELNMSSLELGDSALYFCASSRHGGQPQHFGDGTRLSIL.

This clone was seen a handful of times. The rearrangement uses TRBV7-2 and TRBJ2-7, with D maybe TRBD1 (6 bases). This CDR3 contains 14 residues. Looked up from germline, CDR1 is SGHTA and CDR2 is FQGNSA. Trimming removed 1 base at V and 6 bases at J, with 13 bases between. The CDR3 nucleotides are TGTGCCAGCAGCTTAGGGGCAGGGGATGGCGAGCAGTACTTC. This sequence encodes CASSLGAGDGEQYF.

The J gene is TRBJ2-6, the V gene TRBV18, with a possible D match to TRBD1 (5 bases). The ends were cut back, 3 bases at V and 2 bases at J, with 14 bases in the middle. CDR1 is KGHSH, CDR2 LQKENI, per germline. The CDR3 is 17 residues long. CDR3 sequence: CASSPSGQTAGANVLTF. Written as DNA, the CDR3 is TGTGCCAGCTCACCTTCAGGACAAACGGCTGGGGCCAACGTCCTGACTTTC.

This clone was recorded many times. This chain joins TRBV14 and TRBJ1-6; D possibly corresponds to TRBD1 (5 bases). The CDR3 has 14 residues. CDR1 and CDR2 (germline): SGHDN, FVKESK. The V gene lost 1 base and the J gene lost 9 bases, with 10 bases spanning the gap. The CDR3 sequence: CASSQGREISPLHF. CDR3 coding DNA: TGTGCCAGCAGCCAAGGCAGGGAGATTTCACCCCTCCACTTT.

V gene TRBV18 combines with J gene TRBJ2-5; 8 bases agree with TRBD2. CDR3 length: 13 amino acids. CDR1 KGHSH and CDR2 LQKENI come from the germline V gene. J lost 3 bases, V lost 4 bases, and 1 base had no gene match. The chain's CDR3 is CASSRAGEETQYF. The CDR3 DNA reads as TGTGCCAGCTCACGAGCGGGAGAAGAGACCCAGTACTTC.

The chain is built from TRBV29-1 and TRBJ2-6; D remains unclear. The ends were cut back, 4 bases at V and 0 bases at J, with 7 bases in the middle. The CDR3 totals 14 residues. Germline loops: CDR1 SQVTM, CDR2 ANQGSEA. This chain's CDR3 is CSVAVGSGANVLTF. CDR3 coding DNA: TGCAGCGTTGCAGTCGGCTCTGGGGCCAACGTCCTGACTTTC.

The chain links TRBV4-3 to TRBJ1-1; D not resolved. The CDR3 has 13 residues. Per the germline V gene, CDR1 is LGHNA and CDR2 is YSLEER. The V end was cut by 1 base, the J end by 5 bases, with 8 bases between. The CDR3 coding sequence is TGCGCCAGCAGCCAAGTAGTGGATACTGAAGCTTTCTTT. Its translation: CASSQVVDTEAFF.

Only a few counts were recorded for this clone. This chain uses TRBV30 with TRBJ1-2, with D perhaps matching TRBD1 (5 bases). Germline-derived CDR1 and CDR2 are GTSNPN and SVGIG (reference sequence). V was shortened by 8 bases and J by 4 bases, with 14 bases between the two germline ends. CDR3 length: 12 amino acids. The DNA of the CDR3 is TGTGCCCGAGACAGAAAAGGCTATGGCTACACCTTC. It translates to CARDRKGYGYTF.

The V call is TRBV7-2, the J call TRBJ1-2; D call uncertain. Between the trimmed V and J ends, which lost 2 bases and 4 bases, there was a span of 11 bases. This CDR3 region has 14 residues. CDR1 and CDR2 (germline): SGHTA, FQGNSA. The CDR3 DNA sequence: TGTGCCAGCAGCTTACTGGACCATAGCTATGGCTACACCTTC. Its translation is CASSLLDHSYGYTF. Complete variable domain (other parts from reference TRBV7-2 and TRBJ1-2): GAGVSQSPSNKVTEKGKDVELRCDPISGHTALYWYRQSLGQGLEFLIYFQGNSAPDKSGLPSDRFSAERTGGSVSTLTIQRTQQEDSAVYLCASSLLDHSYGYTFGSGTRLTVV.

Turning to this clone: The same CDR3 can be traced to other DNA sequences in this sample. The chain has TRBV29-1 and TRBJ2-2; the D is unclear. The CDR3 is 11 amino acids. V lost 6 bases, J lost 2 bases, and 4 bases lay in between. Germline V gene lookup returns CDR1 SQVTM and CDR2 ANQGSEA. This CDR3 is CSVQNTGELFF. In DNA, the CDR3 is TGCAGCGTCCAAAACACCGGGGAGCTGTTTTTT.

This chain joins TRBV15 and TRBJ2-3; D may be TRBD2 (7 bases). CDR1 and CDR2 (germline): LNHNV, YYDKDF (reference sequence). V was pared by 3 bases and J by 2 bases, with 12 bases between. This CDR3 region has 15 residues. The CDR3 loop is CATSSDGGLTDTQYF. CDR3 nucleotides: TGTGCCACCAGCAGTGACGGGGGGCTCACAGATACGCAGTATTTT.

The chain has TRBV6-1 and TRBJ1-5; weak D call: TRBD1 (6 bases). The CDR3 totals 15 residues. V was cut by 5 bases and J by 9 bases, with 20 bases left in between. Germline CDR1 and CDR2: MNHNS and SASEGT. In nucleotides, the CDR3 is TGTGCCAGCAGTTCGTCACAGGGAACGGGGGCGCCCCAGCATTTT. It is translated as CASSSSQGTGAPQHF.

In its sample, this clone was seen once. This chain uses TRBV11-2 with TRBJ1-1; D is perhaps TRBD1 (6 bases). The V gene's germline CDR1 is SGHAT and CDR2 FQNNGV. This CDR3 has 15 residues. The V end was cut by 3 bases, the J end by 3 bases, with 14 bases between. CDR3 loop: CASSFPGWGHTEAFF. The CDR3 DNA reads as TGTGCCAGCAGCTTCCCAGGGTGGGGGCACACTGAAGCTTTCTTT.